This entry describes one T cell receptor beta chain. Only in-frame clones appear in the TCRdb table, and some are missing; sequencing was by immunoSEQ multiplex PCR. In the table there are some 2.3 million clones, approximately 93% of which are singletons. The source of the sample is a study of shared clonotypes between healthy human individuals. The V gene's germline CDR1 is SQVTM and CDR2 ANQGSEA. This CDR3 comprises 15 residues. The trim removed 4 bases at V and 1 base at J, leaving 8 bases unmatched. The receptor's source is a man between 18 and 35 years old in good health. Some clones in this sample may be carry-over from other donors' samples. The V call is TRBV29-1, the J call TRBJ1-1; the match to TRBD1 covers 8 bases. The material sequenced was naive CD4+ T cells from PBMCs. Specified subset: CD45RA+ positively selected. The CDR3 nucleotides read TGCAGCGTTGTGGGCCAGGGGGCCGGGAACACTGAAGCTTTCTTT. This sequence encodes CSVVGQGAGNTEAFF.